The entry that follows covers one T cell receptor beta chain sequence. This sample is drawn from a study of T-cell reconstitution after alpha-beta-depleted transplantation in children. V was shortened by 6 bases and J by 0 bases, with 6 bases between the two germline ends. The CDR3 spans 12 residues. Germline values: CDR1 SQVTM, CDR2 ANQGSEA. Using unique molecular identifiers, the investigators prepared the TCRbeta library. TCRdb called the PCR reads again in MiXCR, with one record for every CDR3 protein. The sample records around 360,000 distinct CDR3 sequences, about a tenth being singletons. The starting material was PBMCs from the stem cell graft donor, obtained from the stem cell graft. V is TRBV29-1 and J is TRBJ1-3; D gene unclear. The sequence derives from a human donor who donated a stem cell graft to a child with acute lymphoblastic leukemia. Here the CDR3 DNA reads TGCAGCGTCCAGGACTCTGGAAACACCATATATTTT. Amino acid sequence: CSVQDSGNTIYF.